The 12 T cell receptor beta chains below were found in one sample sequenced in a study of T cell changes during pregnancy in multiple sclerosis. Here immunoSEQ multiplex PCR was the method, and the copy in TCRdb shows in-frame clones only, minus some. The data show 55,000 to 80,000 clones, roughly nine tenths seen once. The sample was peripheral blood, taken after pregnancy. The receptors come from a female donor in good health, enrolled as a control in a pregnancy study.

This chain joins TRBV7-7 and TRBJ2-7; TRBD2 matches 7 bases. The CDR3 is 14 residues long. The V and J ends lost 5 bases and 6 bases, in that order; junction bases with no gene match: 10. Germline loops: CDR1 SSHAT, CDR2 FNYEAQ (reference sequence). The CDR3 nucleotides are TGTGCCAGCAGCGTTAACCCACTAGCGCTCGAGCAGTACTTC. The encoded protein is CASSVNPLALEQYF.

This rearrangement joins TRBV27 to TRBJ2-3; 12 bases match TRBD2. From germline, CDR1 is MNHEY and CDR2 SMNVEV (reference sequence). The CDR3 has 15 residues. V trimming: 9 bases; J trimming: 2 bases; junction bases outside the gene matches: 6. Written as DNA, the CDR3 is TGTGCCAGTTCGGGACTAGCGGGTGACACAGATACGCAGTATTTT. It codes for CASSGLAGDTDTQYF.

This clone has only a few counts. The chain uses TRBV2 and TRBJ1-1, with no clear D. CDR1 SNHLY and CDR2 FYNNEI come from the germline V gene. Trimming shortened V by 6 bases and J by 1 base, and 12 bases separated the two germline ends. The CDR3 is 14 amino acids. CDR3 amino acids: CASRPTIQNTEAFF. CDR3 DNA: TGTGCCAGCAGGCCGACAATACAGAACACTGAAGCTTTCTTT. The full variable domain, in which reference TRBV2 and TRBJ1-1 provide the parts outside the CDR3, is EPEVTQTPSHQVTQMGQEVILRCVPISNHLYFYWYRQILGQKVEFLVSFYNNEISEKSEIFDDQFSVERPDGSNFTLKIRSTKLEDSAMYFCASRPTIQNTEAFFGQGTRLTVV.

The gene calls are TRBV5-1 and TRBJ1-1; the D gene is possibly TRBD1 (5 bases). Germline CDR1 reads SGHRS; CDR2 reads YFSETQ. The CDR3 is 16 residues long. Between the trimmed V and J ends, which lost 6 bases and 4 bases, there was a span of 22 bases. The CDR3 DNA is TGCGCCAGCACCCGTAAGGGGTATGGGGAAGGCACTGAAGCTTTCTTT. Encoded protein: CASTRKGYGEGTEAFF.

The chain recombines TRBV30 with TRBJ1-5, with D possibly matching TRBD1 (6 bases). The J call may be wrong; the DNA end is better matched by TRBJ2-3. CDR3 size: 19 residues. Germline CDR1 reads GTSNPN; CDR2 reads SVGIG (reference sequence). The CDR3 reads CAWSASRTSGTWHNQPQYF. The CDR3 DNA reads as TGTGCCTGGAGCGCCTCGCGGACCTCCGGGACATGGCACAATCAGCCCCAGTATTTT.

The rearrangement uses TRBV7-2 and TRBJ2-7; 8 bases are a match to TRBD1. This CDR3 has 16 residues. Germline V gene sequence: CDR1 SGHTA, CDR2 FQGNSA. With 3 bases clipped from V and 2 bases from J, the junction kept 9 bases outside the gene matches. CDR3 coding DNA: TGTGCCAGCAGCTTTCCTACCGGGACAGGAACCTACGAGCAGTACTTC. Its protein product is CASSFPTGTGTYEQYF.

The CDR3 DNA sequence: TGCGCCAGCAGGTCTATGGGCTGGGACAGTTCGCACAACTCTGGAAACACCATATATTTT. It encodes CASRSMGWDSSHNSGNTIYF. The rearrangement links TRBV5-1 to TRBJ1-3, with 7 nucleotides matching TRBD1. V shed 5 bases and J 0 bases; nucleotides not matched to a gene: 20. CDR1 is SGHRS and CDR2 is YFSETQ in the germline V gene. This CDR3 contains 20 residues.

The gene calls are TRBV13 and TRBJ1-6; tentative D call: TRBD1 (5 bases). Germline CDR1 is PRHDT and CDR2 is FYEKMQ (reference sequence). This CDR3 comprises 14 residues. Deletions cut 3 bases from V and 10 bases from J, with 13 bases between. CDR3 coding DNA: TGTGCCAGCAGCTTCGCAGGGTATGGGTCACCCCTCCACTTT. Protein sequence: CASSFAGYGSPLHF.

This clone came up a few times. The chain combines TRBV21-1 with TRBJ2-7; the table gives TRBD2 as D, unverified against the DNA. TRBV21-1 is a documented pseudogene. This CDR3 is 16 amino acids long. The CDR3 protein is CASSNFPRSGSYEQYF. The CDR3 bases are TGTGCCAGCAGCAACTTCCCTCGCAGCGGCTCCTACGAGCAGTACTTC.

The J gene is TRBJ2-1, the V gene TRBV30; perhaps TRBD1 as D (6 bases). Trimming shortened V by 0 bases and J by 4 bases, and 19 bases separated the two germline ends. Per the germline V gene, CDR1 is GTSNPN and CDR2 is SVGIG (reference sequence). The CDR3 has 17 amino acids. The CDR3 DNA sequence: TGTGCCTGGAGTGTACAGGGCAGGGGATTCGGTTACAATGAGCAGTTCTTC. This codes for CAWSVQGRGFGYNEQFF.

This clone appeared a few times. This chain joins TRBV9 and TRBJ1-1; 9 bases match TRBD1. The CDR3 sequence is 15 residues long. V gave up 0 bases and J gave up 1 base; unmatched junction bases: 1. The germline V gene has CDR1 SGDLS and CDR2 YYNGEE. As DNA, the CDR3 is TGTGCCAGCAGCGTAGTGGACAGGGGGAACACTGAAGCTTTCTTT. It translates to CASSVVDRGNTEAFF. Filled out from reference TRBV9 and TRBJ1-1, the complete variable domain reads DSGVTQTPKHLITATGQRVTLRCSPRSGDLSVYWYQQSLDQGLQFLIQYYNGEERAKGNILERFSAQQFPDLHSELNLSSLELGDSALYFCASSVVDRGNTEAFFGQGTRLTVV.

This clone appeared a single time. The V and J genes are TRBV7-9 and TRBJ2-7, with 8 nucleotides matching TRBD2. Germline CDR1 SEHNR, CDR2 FQNEAQ (reference sequence). V was clipped by 5 bases and J by 2 bases; unmatched bases: 11. The CDR3 is made up of 16 amino acids. The CDR3 region is CASSGGWREAPYEQYF. CDR3 bases: TGTGCCAGCAGCGGGGGGTGGCGGGAGGCGCCCTACGAGCAGTACTTC.